A selection of T cell receptor beta chains follows, all from one sample in a study of T cells in Graves' hyperthyroidism and ophthalmopathy. TCRdb independently ran MiXCR on the multiplex PCR reads; one entry per CDR3 protein. Of fewer than 400,000 distinct CDR3 sequences in the sample, roughly 25% were seen once. Sequencing was done on a sample of blood. The receptors originated from a man in his forties or fifties with Graves' hyperthyroidism. The CDR3 runs from the conserved cysteine through the conserved F or W. D genes are given only for firm matches. Part of the rows lack a size; the others show once, few, many or a class for expanded clones.

>TRBJ1-1|.|TRBV7-2|few
CASSRFKGLAEAFF
TGTGCCAGCAGTCGGTTTAAGGGGTTAGCTGAAGCTTTCTTT
>TRBJ2-1|.|TRBV7-9|.
CASGNNEQFF
TGTGCCAGCGGAAACAATGAGCAGTTCTTC
>TRBJ2-1|TRBD2|TRBV2|many
CASTRMRGGNEQFF
TGTGCCAGCACCAGAATGCGCGGGGGGAATGAGCAGTTCTTC
>TRBJ2-1|TRBD1|TRBV12-5|few
CASGLGLGQGPYNEQFF
TGTGCTAGTGGTTTGGGACTGGGACAGGGGCCCTACAATGAGCAGTTCTTC
>TRBJ2-7|.|TRBV2|.
CASSDGGASYEQYF
TGTGCCAGCAGTGATGGGGGGGCCTCCTACGAGCAGTACTTC
>TRBJ2-5|TRBD2|TRBV12-3/TRBV12-4|.
CASRHSGGTPNF
TGTGCCAGCAGACATAGCGGGGGTACCCCCAACTTC
>TRBJ2-5|TRBD2|TRBV6-2/TRBV6-3|.
CASPGGVTSGSYETQYF
TGTGCCAGCCCTGGAGGGGTAACTAGCGGGAGTTACGAGACCCAGTACTTC
>TRBJ1-5|.|TRBV7-9|few
CASSSGGGSDNQPQHF
TGTGCCAGCAGCTCTGGTGGGGGCTCTGACAATCAGCCCCAGCATTTT
>TRBJ1-1|.|TRBV19|.
CASSIGGVNTEAFF
TGTGCCAGTAGTATAGGCGGGGTGAACACTGAAGCTTTCTTT
>TRBJ2-3|TRBD2|TRBV11-2|.
CASSLSRGVTDTQYF
TGTGCCAGCAGCCTCTCGCGGGGGGTAACAGATACGCAGTATTTT
>TRBJ1-1|.|TRBV11-3|many
CASSAGQNTEAFF
TGTGCCAGCAGTGCTGGACAGAACACTGAAGCTTTCTTT
>TRBJ2-3|TRBD2|TRBV7-8|.
CASSLARLAVDTQYF
TGTGCCAGCAGCTTAGCGAGACTAGCGGTAGATACGCAGTATTTT
>TRBJ2-7|TRBD1|TRBV6-6|many
CASSYKTGGRDEQYF
TGTGCCAGCAGTTACAAGACAGGGGGCAGGGACGAGCAGTACTTC
>TRBJ2-3|TRBD1|TRBV11-1|many
CASSHRDRGDQDTQYF
TGTGCCAGCAGCCACCGGGACAGGGGGGATCAGGATACGCAGTATTTT
>TRBJ1-5|.|TRBV3-1|once
CASSPRTVIKPQHF
TGTGCCAGCAGCCCACGGACGGTCATCAAGCCCCAGCATTTT